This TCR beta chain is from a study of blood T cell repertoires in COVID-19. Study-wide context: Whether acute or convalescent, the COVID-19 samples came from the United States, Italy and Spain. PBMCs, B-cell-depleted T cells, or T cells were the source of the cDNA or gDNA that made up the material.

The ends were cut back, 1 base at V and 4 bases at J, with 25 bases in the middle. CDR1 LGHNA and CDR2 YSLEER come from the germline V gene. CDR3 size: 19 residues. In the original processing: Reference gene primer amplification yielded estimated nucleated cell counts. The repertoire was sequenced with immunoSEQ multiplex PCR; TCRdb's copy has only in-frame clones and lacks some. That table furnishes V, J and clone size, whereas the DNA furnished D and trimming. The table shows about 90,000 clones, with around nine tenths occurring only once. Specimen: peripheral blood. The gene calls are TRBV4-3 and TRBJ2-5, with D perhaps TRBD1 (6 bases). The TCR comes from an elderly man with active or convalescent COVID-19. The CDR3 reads CASSQGVFLTGQYPETQYF. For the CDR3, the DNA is TGCGCCAGCAGCCAAGGGGTATTTTTGACGGGACAATACCCAGAGACCCAGTACTTC.